The 30 T cell receptor beta chains below all came from one sample that was sequenced in a study of blood T cells in healthy people across ages. With a J-beta primer mix and a sample-barcoded 5' primer, a second PCR ran 7 to 11 cycles. MiXCR, applied by TCRdb to the 5' RACE reads, yields one record per CDR3 protein. The data hold about 560,000 distinct CDR3 sequences, with roughly a quarter observed a single time. These same data were also listed under a study on T cells of mothers and their children.

Specimen: blood. The receptor set was obtained from a boy aged 2-15 years in good health.

The J gene is TRBJ1-1, the V gene TRBV9; D uncertain. Germline V gives CDR1 SGDLS, CDR2 YYNGEE. The CDR3 has 16 residues. Trimming took off 4 bases at V and 0 bases at J, with 16 bases between the two ends. CDR3 nucleotide sequence: TGTGCCAGCAGCACCGACCCTCGGACGGTGAACACTGAAGCTTTCTTT. Translation gives CASSTDPRTVNTEAFF.

A single count supports this clonotype. This sequence joins TRBV7-9 and TRBJ2-7; no definite D call. The J call is uncertain, as TRBJ2-1 better fits the DNA end. The germline V gene has CDR1 SEHNR and CDR2 FQNEAQ (reference sequence). The CDR3 spans 14 residues. The CDR3 coding sequence is TGTGCCAGCAGCTTAGGGGCGAGGAACAATGAGCAGTTCTTC. As protein: CASSLGARNNEQFF.

Only a few counts were recorded for this clonotype. The V gene is TRBV5-6, the J gene TRBJ1-1; D remains ambiguous. The CDR3 is made up of 14 amino acids. V was trimmed by 4 bases and J by 1 base, leaving 11 bases between them. Germline V gene data show CDR1 as SGHDT and CDR2 as YYEEEE. The CDR3 nucleotides are TGTGCCAGCAGCCGAGGACGGGCGAACACTGAAGCTTTCTTT. Protein: CASSRGRANTEAFF.

This clonotype showed up many times. V usage is TRBV9 and J usage is TRBJ1-5, with D hard to call. Trimming shortened V by 4 bases and J by 3 bases, and 11 bases separated the two germline ends. The germline V gene encodes CDR1 SGDLS and CDR2 YYNGEE. The CDR3 spans 14 residues. In DNA, the CDR3 is TGTGCCAGCAGCCGCGGCGGTCCCAATCAGCCCCAGCATTTT. It specifies CASSRGGPNQPQHF.

This clonotype appeared a few times. This chain links TRBV20-1 with TRBJ2-7; D remains ambiguous. The CDR3 sequence is 11 residues long. Germline CDR1 reads DFQATT; CDR2 reads SNEGSKA (reference sequence). V was trimmed by 6 bases and J by 3 bases, leaving 9 bases between them. This CDR3 reads CSAPTGYEQYF. The DNA for the CDR3 is TGCAGTGCACCCACGGGCTACGAGCAGTACTTC.

This clonotype appeared a few times. This chain joins TRBV6-2 or TRBV6-3 and TRBJ2-7, with D possibly being TRBD2 (5 bases). Germline-derived CDR1 and CDR2 are MNHEY and SVGEGT. Trimming cost V 6 bases and J 1 base, with 13 bases left between them. This CDR3 has 14 residues. CDR3 protein: CASSPYEGSYEQYF. CDR3 nucleotide sequence: TGTGCCAGCAGCCCCTACGAGGGTTCCTACGAGCAGTACTTC.

In this sample, this clonotype turned up a few times. The chain has TRBV4-3 and TRBJ2-1; 11 bases map to TRBD2. V lost 4 bases, J lost 5 bases, and 4 bases stayed unmatched. This CDR3 is built from 15 residues. The V gene's germline CDR1 is LGHNA and CDR2 YSLEER. The CDR3: CASSPLAGANNEQFF. Here the CDR3 DNA reads TGCGCCAGCAGCCCACTAGCGGGAGCCAACAATGAGCAGTTCTTC.

The sample holds a few counts of this clonotype. V is TRBV20-1 and J is TRBJ2-1; D perhaps matches TRBD2 (5 bases). The germline gives CDR1 DFQATT, CDR2 SNEGSKA (reference sequence). Deletions cut 3 bases from V and 4 bases from J, with 13 bases between. The CDR3 consists of 14 residues. CDR3 bases: TGCAGTGCTAGGGAGGACGTAGAGTACAATGAGCAGTTCTTC. This sequence encodes CSAREDVEYNEQFF.

This clonotype showed up just a few times. The chain joins TRBV27 to TRBJ2-5; 10 bases agree with TRBD1. V lost 6 bases to trimming and J lost 5 bases; unmatched junction nucleotides: 3. The CDR3 totals 13 residues. CDR1 and CDR2 from the germline V gene are MNHEY and SMNVEV (reference sequence). CDR3 amino acids: CASRTGGGETQYF. The CDR3 region has the DNA TGTGCCAGCAGGACAGGGGGCGGGGAGACCCAGTACTTC.

This clonotype turned up a few times. The chain couples TRBV27 to TRBJ2-6; D is undetermined. Trimming cost V 5 bases and J 0 bases, with 20 bases left between them. The CDR3 runs to 19 residues. Germline CDR1 reads MNHEY; CDR2 reads SMNVEV (reference sequence). CDR3 in amino acids: CASSPRYGQWISGANVLTF. CDR3 coding DNA: TGTGCCAGCAGTCCCCGGTACGGGCAGTGGATCTCTGGGGCCAACGTCCTGACTTTC. The full variable domain, with the rest looked up from reference TRBV27 and TRBJ2-6, is EAQVTQNPRYLITVTGKKLTVTCSQNMNHEYMSWYRQDPGLGLRQIYYSMNVEVTDKGDVPEGYKVSRKEKRNFPLILESPSPNQTSLYFCASSPRYGQWISGANVLTFGAGSRLTVL.

This clonotype was seen more than once but under ten times. The V and J genes are TRBV9 and TRBJ2-5; 7 nucleotides match TRBD2. This CDR3 spans 15 amino acids. V dropped 0 bases and J dropped 4; count of bases not matched to a gene: 6. Germline V gives CDR1 SGDLS, CDR2 YYNGEE. The CDR3 coding sequence is TGTGCCAGCAGCGTAGGTCTGGGGGGGACAGAGACCCAGTACTTC. Encoded protein: CASSVGLGGTETQYF.

The CDR3 spells CAIMSSGLQETQYF. CDR3 in DNA: TGTGCCATCATGTCTAGCGGGTTACAAGAGACCCAGTACTTC. V gene TRBV10-3 combines with J gene TRBJ2-5, with 8 bases fitting TRBD2. The junction had 6 bases not matched to a gene; V was cut back by 7 bases and J by 2 bases. The CDR3 contains 14 residues. CDR1 ENHRY and CDR2 SYGVKD come from the germline V gene.

This clonotype was counted a few times. DNA for the CDR3: TGTGCCAGCAGTTTCAGGGGGGACGCCAAACAGGGGACCCAGTACTTC. It yields the protein CASSFRGDAKQGTQYF. The chain carries TRBV12-3 or TRBV12-4 and TRBJ2-5, with TRBD1 as a possible D gene (7 bases). V lost 3 bases and J 7 bases, leaving 21 bases between the germline ends. The CDR3 covers 16 residues.

This clonotype has only a few counts. This chain connects TRBV12-3 or TRBV12-4 to TRBJ2-5, with D possibly matching TRBD2 (6 bases). Judging by the DNA end, TRBJ2-1 fits better; the J call may be wrong. The CDR3 spans 14 residues. CDR3 nucleotide sequence: TGTGCCAGCACCGTCTCTAGTGGGAGGAATGAGCAGTTCTTC. Residues: CASTVSSGRNEQFF.

In its sample, this clonotype was seen many times. V and J are TRBV7-2 and TRBJ1-6; the match to TRBD1 covers 9 bases. Germline-derived CDR1 and CDR2 are SGHTA and FQGNSA. The CDR3 consists of 16 residues. Trimming cost V 5 bases and J 9 bases; bases outside gene matches: 11. Here the CDR3 reads CASSPQGARGGSPLHF. Here the CDR3 DNA reads TGTGCCAGCAGCCCACAGGGGGCGCGAGGAGGTTCACCCCTCCACTTT.

This clonotype turned up a few times. This CDR3 reads CSARGGSGAETQYF. The DNA for the CDR3 is TGCAGTGCTAGAGGAGGTAGCGGAGCGGAGACCCAGTACTTC. This chain uses TRBV20-1 with TRBJ2-1, with D perhaps matching TRBD2 (6 bases). The end of the DNA aligns better with TRBJ2-5, so the J call may be wrong. Germline V CDR1 and CDR2: DFQATT, SNEGSKA (reference sequence). The CDR3 is made up of 14 amino acids.

This clonotype was observed a few times. The rearrangement joins TRBV14 to TRBJ2-2; D not certain. The germline CDR1 and CDR2 sequences are SGHDN and FVKESK. The V gene lost 2 bases and the J gene lost 1 base, with 8 bases spanning the gap. The CDR3 is 15 residues long. The CDR3 DNA sequence: TGTGCCAGCAGCCAAATGAGAGAGAACACCGGGGAGCTGTTTTTT. Translation: CASSQMRENTGELFF.

This sequence joins TRBV9 and TRBJ2-5; 7 bases map to TRBD1. The junction had 6 bases not matched to a gene; V was cut back by 2 bases and J by 2 bases. Per germline, CDR1 SGDLS and CDR2 YYNGEE. The CDR3 runs to 15 residues. CDR3 amino acids: CASSVGTARQETQYF. CDR3 DNA sequence: TGTGCCAGCAGCGTCGGGACAGCGAGACAAGAGACCCAGTACTTC.

The CDR3: CASSTGPSAYEQYF. The DNA of the CDR3 is TGTGCCAGCAGCACCGGGCCGTCGGCCTACGAGCAGTACTTC. V usage is TRBV9 and J usage is TRBJ2-7; D is undetermined. Germline lookup yields CDR1 SGDLS and CDR2 YYNGEE. V dropped 4 bases and J dropped 2 bases, with 13 bases sitting between them. This CDR3 is 14 amino acids long.

This clonotype has a handful of counts. Here the CDR3 reads CASSQGTSGIDEQFF. CDR3 in DNA: TGCGCCAGCAGCCAAGGGACTAGCGGGATCGATGAGCAGTTCTTC. The chain uses TRBV4-3 and TRBJ2-1, with 12 bases lining up with TRBD2. The ends lost 1 base at V and 8 bases at J; junction bases unmatched: 3. Germline V CDR1 and CDR2: LGHNA, YSLEER. The CDR3 spans 15 residues.

Details on this clonotype: At one boundary the junction diverges from the germline segment, which might be a read error. The chain is built from TRBV28 and TRBJ1-1; possible D gene TRBD1, 6 bases. This CDR3 comprises 13 residues. Per the germline V gene, CDR1 is MDHEN and CDR2 is SYDVKM. CDR3 sequence: CAGSPRVGGEAFF. In nucleotides, the CDR3 is TGTGCCGGCAGTCCCCGTGTAGGGGGTGAAGCTTTCTTT.

This clonotype was found a few times. The chain uses TRBV7-6 and TRBJ2-7, with 10 positions matching TRBD1. V shed 4 bases and J 4 bases; nucleotides not matched to a gene: 4. Germline V gene lookup returns CDR1 SGHVS and CDR2 FNYEAQ. This CDR3 has 14 residues. The CDR3 region is CASSWRQGAYEQYF. The CDR3 region has the DNA TGTGCCAGCAGCTGGAGACAGGGGGCATACGAGCAGTACTTC.

On this clonotype itself: One end of the junction fails to match germline, which may point to a read error. The chain joins TRBV5-1 to TRBJ2-2; D remains unclear. Germline values: CDR1 SGHRS, CDR2 YFSETQ. The CDR3 consists of 15 residues. CDR3 loop: CASSLNAENTGELFF. CDR3 coding DNA: TGCGCCAGTAGCTTGAACGCTGAGAACACCGGGGAGCTGTTTTTT. Drawing the rest from reference TRBV5-1 and TRBJ2-2, the complete variable domain is KAGVTQTPRYLIKTRGQQVTLSCSPISGHRSVSWYQQTPGQGLQFLFEYFSETQRNKGNFPGRFSGRQFSNSRSEMNVSTLELGDSALYLCASSLNAENTGELFFGEGSRLTVL.

This clonotype was recorded a few times. J is TRBJ2-5 and V is TRBV6-2 or TRBV6-3; TRBD2 aligns across 10 bases. The J call may be wrong; the DNA end is better matched by TRBJ2-7. The CDR3 totals 14 residues. Looked up from germline, CDR1 is MNHEY and CDR2 is SVGEGT. Written as DNA, the CDR3 is TGTGCCAGCCGGCCTAGCGGGAGCTCCTACGAGCAGTACTTC. This sequence encodes CASRPSGSSYEQYF.

This clonotype was recorded a few times. The genes are TRBV10-2 and TRBJ2-3, with TRBD2 as a possible D gene (6 bases). CDR1 WSHSY and CDR2 SAAADI come from the germline V gene. This CDR3 has 13 residues. The V end was cut by 0 bases, the J end by 14 bases, with 15 bases between. DNA for the CDR3: TGCGCCAGCAGTGAGTCCGGGACTGTGATGTGGTATTTT. This codes for CASSESGTVMWYF.

J is TRBJ2-5 and V is TRBV20-1, with TRBD2 identical over 9 bases. The J call may be mistaken, given a closer DNA end match to TRBJ2-7. The germline V gene encodes CDR1 DFQATT and CDR2 SNEGSKA (reference sequence). The CDR3 contains 16 residues. CDR3 protein: CSARDFGLREGYEQYF. CDR3 DNA: TGCAGTGCTAGAGATTTCGGGTTGCGGGAGGGCTACGAGCAGTACTTC.

The chain couples TRBV5-1 to TRBJ2-3; TRBD1 matches 8 bases. Germline CDR1 and CDR2: SGHRS and YFSETQ. CDR3 length: 15 amino acids. The V and J ends lost 3 bases and 1 base, in that order; junction bases with no gene match: 4. For the CDR3, the DNA is TGCGCCAGCAGCTATCGGGGACAGGGCACAGATACGCAGTATTTT. This sequence encodes CASSYRGQGTDTQYF.

The chain has TRBV3-1 and TRBJ1-6; D call uncertain. CDR3 length: 12 amino acids. Trimming cost V 0 bases and J 17 bases, with 11 bases left between them. Germline loops: CDR1 LGHDT, CDR2 YNNKEL (reference sequence). CDR3 coding DNA: TGTGCCAGCAGCCAAGATCTTGCAAGGGTCCACTTT. It translates to CASSQDLARVHF. The variable domain in full, with the rest retrieved from reference TRBV3-1 and TRBJ1-6, is DTAVSQTPKYLVTQMGNDKSIKCEQNLGHDTMYWYKQDSKKFLKIMFSYNNKELIINETVPNRFSPKSPDKAHLNLHINSLELGDSAVYFCASSQDLARVHFGNGTRLTVT.

Only a few counts were recorded for this clonotype. The chain links TRBV7-8 to TRBJ2-5; no clear D gene. CDR1 is SGHVS and CDR2 is FQNEAQ in the germline V gene. V lost 4 bases, J lost 2 bases, and 11 bases lay in between. The CDR3 is 14 residues long. DNA for the CDR3: TGTGCCAGCAGCTATTCTGTGACGCAAGAGACCCAGTACTTC. It specifies CASSYSVTQETQYF.

This clonotype was seen more than once but under ten times. J is TRBJ2-1 and V is TRBV7-9; D not resolved. The CDR3 runs to 17 residues. V gave up 5 bases and J gave up 3 bases, with 20 bases separating them. The germline CDR1 and CDR2 sequences are SEHNR and FQNEAQ (reference sequence). The CDR3 sequence: CASSRDGRLTLYNEQFF. Here the CDR3 DNA reads TGTGCCAGCAGCCGAGACGGGCGACTCACCCTCTACAATGAGCAGTTCTTC.